The clone carrying this T cell receptor (beta chain) was seen repeatedly, ten times or more. A single record per CDR3 protein comes from TCRdb applying MiXCR to the 5' RACE reads. The sample lists about 700,000 distinct CDR3 sequences, roughly 6.2% seen once, with roughly 1.8% in the top ten. This entry belongs to a study of identical twins. In germline, CDR1 is MNHEY, CDR2 SMNVEV (reference sequence). CDR3 length: 15 amino acids. V was shortened by 6 bases and J by 4 bases, with 16 bases between the two germline ends. Sequencing was carried out using naive T cells sorted from blood. This TCR was sampled from a man between 18 and 35 years old in good health. The chain employs TRBV27 and TRBJ2-1, with D unclear. This CDR3 is CASSAQSKFYNEQFF. The CDR3 DNA sequence: TGTGCCAGCAGCGCTCAGTCGAAATTTTACAATGAGCAGTTCTTC.